Listed here is a single T cell receptor beta chain. The antigen is undetermined. Unique molecular identifiers featured in how the TCRbeta library was prepared. TCRdb processed the PCR reads anew with MiXCR; each CDR3 protein has one entry. The table has approximately 800,000 distinct CDR3 sequences, 16% seen once. The source of the sample is a study of T-cell reconstitution after alpha-beta-depleted transplantation in children. Broader study findings: Surviving recipient T cells and intrathymic progenitors accounted for some patients' high TCRbeta diversity at day 60. A year had passed since transplant, and T-cell counts and diversity by then came mostly from newly produced T cells.

The germline CDR1 and CDR2 sequences are SGHTA and FQGTGA. This CDR3 comprises 17 residues. V lost 4 bases and J 4 bases, leaving 22 bases between the germline ends. The sequence derives from a male patient younger than 18 who had a stem cell transplant for acute lymphoblastic leukemia, so the T cells may come from the graft donor. The sequencing used PBMCs, mostly from graft donor cells, collected 360 days after TCRalphabeta/CD19-depleted stem cell transplant. The V and J genes are TRBV7-3 and TRBJ2-5; the D gene is possibly TRBD2 (6 bases). CDR3 amino acids: CASSSIPGEAGRETQYF. The CDR3 nucleotides read TGTGCCAGCAGCTCCATCCCGGGGGAGGCAGGGAGAGAGACCCAGTACTTC.